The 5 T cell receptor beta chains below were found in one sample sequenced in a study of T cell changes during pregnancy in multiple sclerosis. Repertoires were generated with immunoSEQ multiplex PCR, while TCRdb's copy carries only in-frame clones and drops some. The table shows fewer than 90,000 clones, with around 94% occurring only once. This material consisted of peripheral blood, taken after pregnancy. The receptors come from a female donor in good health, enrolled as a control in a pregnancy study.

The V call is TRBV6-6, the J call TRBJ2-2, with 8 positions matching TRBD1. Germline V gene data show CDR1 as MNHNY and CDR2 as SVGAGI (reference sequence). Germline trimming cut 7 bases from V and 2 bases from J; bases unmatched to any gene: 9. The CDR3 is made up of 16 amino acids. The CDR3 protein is CASKLVGTGNTGELFF. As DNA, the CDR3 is TGTGCCAGCAAACTTGTGGGGACAGGTAACACCGGGGAGCTGTTTTTT.

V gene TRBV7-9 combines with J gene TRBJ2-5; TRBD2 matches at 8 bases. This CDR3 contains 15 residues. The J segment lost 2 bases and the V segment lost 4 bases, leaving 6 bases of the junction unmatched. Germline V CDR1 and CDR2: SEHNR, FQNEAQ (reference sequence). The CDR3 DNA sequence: TGTGCCAGCAGCTCAACCGGGGGGGCACAAGAGACCCAGTACTTC. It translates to CASSSTGGAQETQYF.

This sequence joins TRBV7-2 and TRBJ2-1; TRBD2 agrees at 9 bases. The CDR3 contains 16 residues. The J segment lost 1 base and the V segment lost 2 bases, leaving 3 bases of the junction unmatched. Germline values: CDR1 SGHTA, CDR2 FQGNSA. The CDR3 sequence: CASSLWTSASYNEQFF. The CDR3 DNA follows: TGTGCCAGCAGCTTATGGACTAGCGCATCCTACAATGAGCAGTTCTTC.

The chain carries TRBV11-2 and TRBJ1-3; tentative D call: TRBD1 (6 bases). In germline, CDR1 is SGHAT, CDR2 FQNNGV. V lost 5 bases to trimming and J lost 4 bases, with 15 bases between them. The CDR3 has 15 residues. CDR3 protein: CASSGGHSGGNTIYF. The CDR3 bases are TGTGCCAGCAGCGGGGGACATTCGGGGGGAAACACCATATATTTT.

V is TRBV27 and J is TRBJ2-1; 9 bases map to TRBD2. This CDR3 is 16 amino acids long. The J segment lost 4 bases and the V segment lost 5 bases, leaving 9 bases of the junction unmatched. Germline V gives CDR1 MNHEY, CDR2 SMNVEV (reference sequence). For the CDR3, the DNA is TGTGCCAGCAGTCTCACCCCGGGACTAGCTTACAATGAGCAGTTCTTC. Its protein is CASSLTPGLAYNEQFF.